The next 23 T cell receptor beta chains were all read from a single sample in a study of siplizumab effects on memory and regulatory T cells. The repertoire was sequenced with immunoSEQ multiplex PCR; TCRdb's copy has only in-frame clones and lacks some. The sample carries under 100,000 clones, around 90% recorded once. Sequenced material: Tregs sorted from blood. The receptor source for this set is a human donor in good health.

The V and J genes are TRBV5-6 and TRBJ2-5; 9 bases match TRBD1. The V and J ends lost 5 bases and 5 bases, in that order; junction bases with no gene match: 13. CDR3 size: 16 residues. Germline CDR1 SGHDT, CDR2 YYEEEE. The CDR3 DNA sequence: TGTGCCAGCAGTAAGCTCGGGACAGGGATGAAGGAGACCCAGTACTTC. Amino acid sequence: CASSKLGTGMKETQYF.

V is TRBV4-1 and J is TRBJ1-2; D is ambiguous. V was pared by 0 bases and J by 4 bases, with 18 bases between. Germline V lookup: CDR1 MGHRA, CDR2 YSYEKL. The CDR3 spans 17 residues. The CDR3 region is CASSQERSRPTRYGYTF. The CDR3, as DNA: TGCGCCAGCAGCCAAGAGAGGTCGAGGCCAACCCGCTATGGCTACACCTTC.

V is TRBV14 and J is TRBJ2-5; the match to TRBD2 covers 9 bases. Germline loops: CDR1 SGHDN, CDR2 FVKESK. There are 16 residues in the CDR3. Trimming removed 3 bases from V and 4 bases from J; junction bases left unmatched: 9. This chain's CDR3 is CASSHLGASGAETQYF. The CDR3 coding sequence is TGTGCCAGCAGCCATCTTGGGGCTAGCGGGGCAGAGACCCAGTACTTC. The full variable domain, completed using reference TRBV14 and TRBJ2-5, is EAGVTQFPSHSVIEKGQTVTLRCDPISGHDNLYWYRRVMGKEIKFLLHFVKESKQDESGMPNNRFLAERTGGTYSTLKVQPAELEDSGVYFCASSHLGASGAETQYFGPGTRLLVL.

The chain employs TRBV5-1 and TRBJ2-1, with TRBD1 identical over 8 bases. CDR3 length: 15 amino acids. V lost 0 bases, J lost 8 bases, and 7 bases stayed unmatched. In germline, CDR1 is SGHRS, CDR2 YFSETQ. In nucleotides, the CDR3 is TGCGCCAGCAGCTTGGGTGGTTCAGGGGGCCATGAGCAGTTCTTC. As protein: CASSLGGSGGHEQFF.

The rearrangement uses TRBV30 and TRBJ1-2; D may be TRBD1 (5 bases). This CDR3 region has 15 residues. CDR1 is GTSNPN and CDR2 is SVGIG in the germline V gene (reference sequence). Trimming took off 4 bases at V and 4 bases at J, with 19 bases between the two ends. In DNA, the CDR3 is TGTGCCTGGATGGGGGAGGGGATCTTTATCTATGGCTACACCTTC. It translates to CAWMGEGIFIYGYTF.

The V and J genes are TRBV5-1 and TRBJ2-1; D is tentatively TRBD1 or TRBD2 (5 bases each). V was cut by 0 bases and J by 2 bases, with 12 bases left in between. This CDR3 has 16 residues. Germline CDR1 SGHRS, CDR2 YFSETQ. The CDR3 sequence is CASSLAGAPPYNEQFF. CDR3 coding DNA: TGCGCCAGCAGCTTGGCCGGGGCTCCTCCCTACAATGAGCAGTTCTTC.

The genes are TRBV18 and TRBJ1-6; D ambiguous. CDR1 and CDR2 from the germline V gene are KGHSH and LQKENI. V was shortened by 4 bases and J by 3 bases, with 7 bases between the two germline ends. The CDR3 is 14 residues long. The CDR3 loop is CASSLESYNSPLHF. CDR3 DNA: TGTGCCAGCTCACTGGAAAGCTATAATTCACCCCTCCACTTT.

This clone was detected only a few times. The rearrangement links TRBV4-2 to TRBJ2-7; D might be TRBD2 (6 bases). V lost 1 base to trimming and J lost 0 bases, with 13 bases between them. Looked up from germline, CDR1 is LGHNA and CDR2 is YNFKEQ. There are 16 residues in the CDR3. CDR3 loop: CASSQGDGGRSYEQYF. The DNA for the CDR3 is TGTGCCAGCAGCCAAGGGGACGGGGGACGCTCCTACGAGCAGTACTTC.

This chain joins TRBV28 and TRBJ2-5; D perhaps matches TRBD2 (7 bases). CDR1 is MDHEN and CDR2 is SYDVKM in the germline V gene. The CDR3 runs 15 residues. With 3 bases removed from V and 5 bases from J, the gap between germline ends came to 16 bases. The DNA of the CDR3 is TGTGCCAGCAGTTTTCCGGACGGGGGGCGGGAGACCCAGTACTTC. Protein sequence: CASSFPDGGRETQYF.

In this sample, this clone turned up a few times. The chain couples TRBV7-2 to TRBJ1-6, with 8 bases lining up with TRBD1. The germline gives CDR1 SGHTA, CDR2 FQGNSA. The V gene end was trimmed by 6 bases and the J gene end by 9 bases; junction bases not matched to a gene: 7. The CDR3 totals 14 residues. In DNA, the CDR3 is TGTGCCAGCAGTCAACAGGGGGTGGGTTCACCCCTCCACTTT. This codes for CASSQQGVGSPLHF.

The chain combines TRBV6-6 with TRBJ1-1, with 9 bases fitting TRBD1. CDR3 length equals 15 residues. The germline V gene encodes CDR1 MNHNY and CDR2 SVGAGI (reference sequence). V lost 5 bases, J lost 0 bases, and 4 bases stayed unmatched. The CDR3 here is CASSHGDRVNTEAFF. The CDR3 region has the DNA TGTGCCAGCAGTCACGGGGACAGGGTGAACACTGAAGCTTTCTTT.

The V gene is TRBV7-6, the J gene TRBJ2-5; D remains ambiguous. The length of the CDR3 is 12 residues. V lost 5 bases, J lost 5 bases, and 9 bases lay in between. Looked up from germline, CDR1 is SGHVS and CDR2 is FNYEAQ. CDR3: CASSRLTETQYF. The CDR3 DNA follows: TGTGCCAGCAGCCGATTGACGGAGACCCAGTACTTC.

V is TRBV5-1 and J is TRBJ1-2; TRBD1 is a possible D gene (5 bases). CDR1 SGHRS and CDR2 YFSETQ come from the germline V gene. Trimming took off 3 bases at V and 5 bases at J, with 20 bases between the two ends. The CDR3 sequence is 16 residues long. The CDR3 region is CASSSDSSTFLYGYTF. CDR3 in DNA: TGCGCCAGCAGCTCAGACAGCTCTACCTTCCTGTATGGCTACACCTTC.

Many counts were recorded for this clone. The chain carries TRBV9 and TRBJ1-2; unclear D gene. The V and J ends lost 4 bases and 3 bases respectively, with 10 bases between them. This CDR3 has 13 amino acids. Germline CDR1 reads SGDLS; CDR2 reads YYNGEE. As DNA, the CDR3 is TGTGCCAGCAGCCCTCGACGGGACTATGGCTACACCTTC. As protein: CASSPRRDYGYTF.

This chain links TRBV5-1 with TRBJ2-1, with a tentative D call TRBD1 (6 bases). Germline V gives CDR1 SGHRS, CDR2 YFSETQ. Trimming shortened V by 3 bases and J by 9 bases, and 7 bases separated the two germline ends. This CDR3 region has 11 residues. The CDR3 spells CASSSTGEQFF. CDR3 sequence (DNA): TGCGCCAGCAGCTCGACAGGTGAGCAGTTCTTC.

This clone was seen only once. This chain connects TRBV4-1 to TRBJ2-3; the match to TRBD2 covers 13 bases. The CDR3 runs to 14 residues. Germline V lookup: CDR1 MGHRA, CDR2 YSYEKL. After removal of 4 bases from V and 8 bases from J, the junction contained 3 bases not matched to a gene. CDR3 sequence: CASSLTSGGSTQYF. The CDR3 coding sequence is TGCGCCAGCAGCCTGACTAGCGGGGGGAGTACGCAGTATTTT.

V and J are TRBV6-5 and TRBJ1-1, with no clear D. Trimming took 4 bases from V and 7 from J, leaving 7 bases between them. This CDR3 comprises 11 residues. Germline V gene sequence: CDR1 MNHEY, CDR2 SVGAGI. CDR3 sequence reads: CASSLINEAFF. DNA of the CDR3: TGTGCCAGCAGTTTGATTAATGAAGCTTTCTTT.

This clone was seen just once. The gene calls are TRBV23-1 and TRBJ2-1; a weak D match, TRBD1 (8 bases). TRBV23-1 is an ORF, with its function uncertain. This CDR3 has 14 residues. V shed 6 bases and J shed 7 bases, with 16 bases lying between them. CDR3 residues: CASSHGQGGNEQFF. Written as DNA, the CDR3 is TGCGCCAGCAGCCACGGACAGGGAGGGAATGAGCAGTTCTTC.

The chain recombines TRBV7-9 with TRBJ1-1; 7 bases match TRBD1. CDR1 and CDR2 (germline): SEHNR, FQNEAQ (reference sequence). The length of the CDR3 is 15 residues. The ends lost 4 bases at V and 8 bases at J; junction bases unmatched: 13. In DNA, the CDR3 is TGTGCCAGCAGCTGGAAGCAGGGACAGCGAGAAGAAGCTTTCTTT. Translation: CASSWKQGQREEAFF.

This clone occurred once. The V call is TRBV5-5, the J call TRBJ1-3; unclear D gene. There are 15 residues in the CDR3. Looked up from germline, CDR1 is SGHKS and CDR2 is YYEKEE (reference sequence). Trimming cost V 4 bases and J 0 bases, with 11 bases left between them. In DNA, the CDR3 is TGTGCCAGCAGCCGACCCTTGGGCTCTGGAAACACCATATATTTT. Encoded protein: CASSRPLGSGNTIYF.

The rearrangement links TRBV21-1 to TRBJ1-2. TRBV21-1 is a pseudogene locus. This CDR3 is built from 10 residues. The CDR3 loop is CASSKVGGTF. CDR3 sequence (DNA): TGTGCCAGCAGCAAAGTGGGGGGTACCTTC.

The CDR3 loop is CASSSRGGRGDTQYF. The DNA of the CDR3 is TGCGCCAGCAGCTCTCGGGGGGGCAGAGGAGATACGCAGTATTTT. The chain joins TRBV5-1 to TRBJ2-3; 8 nucleotides match TRBD2. Trimming removed 3 bases from V and 5 bases from J; junction bases left unmatched: 8. CDR3 length: 15 residues. Germline CDR1 reads SGHRS; CDR2 reads YFSETQ. The complete variable domain, with remaining parts taken from reference TRBV5-1 and TRBJ2-3, reads KAGVTQTPRYLIKTRGQQVTLSCSPISGHRSVSWYQQTPGQGLQFLFEYFSETQRNKGNFPGRFSGRQFSNSRSEMNVSTLELGDSALYLCASSSRGGRGDTQYFGPGTRLTVL.

CDR3 bases: TGTGCCAGCAGCTTAAAAGGACTAGCGGGGTTAAGCTCCTACAATGAGCAGTTCTTC. Translation gives CASSLKGLAGLSSYNEQFF. The chain uses TRBV7-8 and TRBJ2-1; 12 nucleotides agree with TRBD2. The CDR3 extends over 19 amino acids. Germline V lookup: CDR1 SGHVS, CDR2 FQNEAQ. Trimming took 2 bases from V and 0 from J; bases not matched to a gene: 8. Filled out from reference TRBV7-8 and TRBJ2-1, the complete variable domain reads GAGVSQSPRYKVAKRGQDVALRCDPISGHVSLFWYQQALGQGPEFLTYFQNEAQLDKSGLPSDRFFAERPEGSVSTLKIQRTQQEDSAVYLCASSLKGLAGLSSYNEQFFGPGTRLTVL.